Presented here are 23 T cell receptor beta chains from one specimen sequenced in a study of blood T cell repertoires in COVID-19. Measured with immunoSEQ multiplex PCR; TCRdb has only the in-frame clones, and not every one. The data hold some 100,000 clones, with less than 90% observed a single time. Material: peripheral blood. The receptors were sampled from a woman aged 55-69 years with acute or convalescent COVID-19.

This clone was counted a few times. This chain links TRBV11-3 with TRBJ2-1; TRBD2 matches at 11 bases. In germline, CDR1 is SGHNT, CDR2 YENEEA. V trimming: 8 bases; J trimming: 5 bases; junction bases outside the gene matches: 2. The CDR3 is 13 amino acids. CDR3 nucleotides: TGTGCCAGCGGACTAGCGGGCAACAATGAGCAGTTCTTC. Protein sequence: CASGLAGNNEQFF.

The gene calls are TRBV28 and TRBJ1-2, with 10 bases lining up with TRBD1. This CDR3 has 14 residues. J lost 6 bases, V lost 6 bases, and 7 bases had no gene match. Looked up from germline, CDR1 is MDHEN and CDR2 is SYDVKM. The CDR3 region is CASRPTGGADGYTF. CDR3 nucleotide sequence: TGTGCCAGCAGGCCGACAGGGGGCGCCGATGGCTACACCTTC.

This sequence joins TRBV5-1 and TRBJ2-7; D perhaps matches TRBD2 (6 bases). The CDR3 consists of 15 residues. V dropped 0 bases and J dropped 4 bases, with 14 bases sitting between them. CDR1 and CDR2 from the germline V gene are SGHRS and YFSETQ. The CDR3: CASSLAGVGRYEQYF. As DNA, the CDR3 is TGCGCCAGCAGCTTGGCGGGGGTCGGTAGATACGAGCAGTACTTC.

The rearrangement links TRBV6-4 to TRBJ2-3, with 7 bases matching TRBD2. CDR3 length equals 14 residues. Germline trimming cut 5 bases from V and 1 base from J; bases unmatched to any gene: 3. Germline values: CDR1 MRHNA, CDR2 SNTAGT. The CDR3 loop reads CASSSGDGTDTQYF. CDR3 nucleotide sequence: TGTGCCAGCAGTAGCGGGGATGGCACAGATACGCAGTATTTT.

The V call is TRBV27, the J call TRBJ1-5; no definite D call. This CDR3 has 11 residues. Per germline, CDR1 MNHEY and CDR2 SMNVEV (reference sequence). Trimming stripped 7 bases from V and 6 bases from J, with 7 bases between. CDR3 bases: TGTGCCAGCACTCAGTCTCAGCCCCAGCATTTT. This gives the protein CASTQSQPQHF.

The chain recombines TRBV4-1 with TRBJ2-1; 7 positions match TRBD2. This CDR3 spans 16 amino acids. Germline lookup yields CDR1 MGHRA and CDR2 YSYEKL. The V gene end was trimmed by 0 bases and the J gene end by 4 bases; junction bases not matched to a gene: 6. The CDR3 loop reads CASSQERLAVYNEQFF. The CDR3 DNA is TGCGCCAGCAGCCAAGAGAGGCTAGCGGTATACAATGAGCAGTTCTTC.

V usage is TRBV28 and J usage is TRBJ2-1; TRBD2 agrees at 7 bases. The ends lost 8 bases at V and 6 bases at J; junction bases unmatched: 10. The CDR3 runs 14 residues. Germline V gene data show CDR1 as MDHEN and CDR2 as SYDVKM. This chain's CDR3 is CASFRGRDLNEQFF. The CDR3 DNA reads TGTGCCAGCTTTCGTGGGAGGGACCTCAATGAGCAGTTCTTC.

CDR3 protein: CASSLAGRQGSDNEQFF. CDR3 DNA sequence: TGTGCCAGCAGCTTGGCCGGGAGGCAGGGTAGCGACAATGAGCAGTTCTTC. The chain uses TRBV5-4 and TRBJ2-1; 7 nucleotides align to TRBD2. Trimming cost V 0 bases and J 5 bases; bases outside gene matches: 11. Per the germline V gene, CDR1 is SGHNT and CDR2 is YYREEE (reference sequence). This CDR3 contains 17 residues.

The J gene is TRBJ1-2, the V gene TRBV11-2, with D uncertain. Deletions cut 3 bases from V and 5 bases from J, with 19 bases between. In germline, CDR1 is SGHAT, CDR2 FQNNGV. The CDR3 totals 16 residues. The CDR3 region is CASSFNPDGSMYGYTF. CDR3 DNA: TGTGCCAGCAGCTTTAACCCTGACGGGTCCATGTATGGCTACACCTTC.

Only one count was recorded for this clone. V gene TRBV6-1 combines with J gene TRBJ2-3; a weak D match, TRBD2 (6 bases). The CDR3 covers 13 residues. CDR1 and CDR2 from the germline V gene are MNHNS and SASEGT. The ends were cut back, 1 base at V and 7 bases at J, with 9 bases in the middle. The CDR3 spells CASSEGLVNTQYF. CDR3 in DNA: TGTGCCAGCAGTGAAGGACTAGTTAATACGCAGTATTTT.

The chain has TRBV27 and TRBJ2-1, with 15 bases fitting TRBD2. The CDR3 runs 18 residues. The junction had 15 bases not matched to a gene; V was cut back by 10 bases and J by 5 bases. Germline V lookup: CDR1 MNHEY, CDR2 SMNVEV (reference sequence). The CDR3 reads CATQRGGLAGGSHNEQFF. DNA of the CDR3: TGTGCCACCCAGCGGGGGGGACTAGCGGGAGGATCCCACAATGAGCAGTTCTTC.

This clone was seen once. The chain employs TRBV5-6 and TRBJ1-1; perhaps TRBD1 as D (5 bases). From germline, CDR1 is SGHDT and CDR2 YYEEEE. Trimming pared 4 bases from V and 8 bases from J, leaving 21 bases between. The length of the CDR3 is 15 residues. The CDR3 DNA reads as TGTGCCAGCAGCGGGGGGACGGTTGTGGGAACCGAAGCTTTCTTT. Its protein product is CASSGGTVVGTEAFF.

This clone showed up just a few times. The chain employs TRBV6-5 and TRBJ1-1, with 7 bases lining up with TRBD1. The CDR3 runs 14 residues. Germline V CDR1 and CDR2: MNHEY, SVGAGI. Losses at the gene ends were 7 bases for V and 1 base for J; bases not matched to a gene: 6. For the CDR3, the DNA is TGTGCCAGCAACCCGACAGGGTCGAACACTGAAGCTTTCTTT. This gives the protein CASNPTGSNTEAFF.

CDR3 sequence reads: CASSFAGGGNEQFF. In DNA, the CDR3 is TGCGCCAGCAGCTTCGCGGGGGGAGGCAATGAGCAGTTCTTC. The chain couples TRBV5-1 to TRBJ2-1; 8 bases map to TRBD2. The CDR3 covers 14 residues. CDR1 SGHRS and CDR2 YFSETQ come from the germline V gene. J lost 6 bases, V lost 2 bases, and 4 bases had no gene match.

The chain uses TRBV10-3 and TRBJ1-1, with D unresolved. V lost 8 bases and J 5 bases, leaving 15 bases between the germline ends. CDR1 is ENHRY, CDR2 SYGVKD, per germline. This CDR3 contains 13 residues. Written as DNA, the CDR3 is TGTGCCATCCAACCTGGCAGGAAAACTGAAGCTTTCTTT. Amino acids: CAIQPGRKTEAFF.

The chain uses TRBV14 and TRBJ1-1, with a possible D match to TRBD1 (5 bases). V dropped 4 bases and J dropped 7 bases, with 13 bases sitting between them. The germline V gene encodes CDR1 SGHDN and CDR2 FVKESK. This CDR3 is built from 13 residues. Here the CDR3 reads CASSLPGEREAFF. CDR3 coding DNA: TGTGCCAGCAGCCTCCCGGGGGAACGTGAAGCTTTCTTT.

This chain uses TRBV19 with TRBJ1-1; D unclear. CDR1 and CDR2 (germline): LNHDA, SQIVND (reference sequence). CDR3 size: 15 residues. The V end lost 7 bases, the J end lost 1 base, and 16 bases lay between the germline ends. CDR3 sequence reads: CASKTLPLENTEAFF. The CDR3 DNA follows: TGTGCCAGTAAGACACTCCCCCTGGAGAACACTGAAGCTTTCTTT.

The chain couples TRBV19 to TRBJ2-1; D remains unclear. The V and J ends lost 8 bases and 7 bases respectively, with 6 bases between them. This CDR3 contains 10 residues. In germline, CDR1 is LNHDA, CDR2 SQIVND (reference sequence). The CDR3 bases are TGTGCCAGTGGTCGGAATGAGCAGTTCTTC. Protein product: CASGRNEQFF.

The chain recombines TRBV3-1 (or the pseudogene TRBV3-2) with TRBJ1-2, with D possibly TRBD1 on 6 matching bases. CDR3 length: 13 residues. The germline V gene encodes CDR1 LGHDT and CDR2 YNNKEL (reference sequence). V was cut by 5 bases and J by 6 bases, with 13 bases left in between. The CDR3 region has the DNA TGTGCCAGCAGCTCCAGGGGTCGGAATGGCTACACCTTC. Protein sequence: CASSSRGRNGYTF.

This clone was detected once. The chain is built from TRBV7-3 and TRBJ2-7; TRBD2 might be the D (6 bases). Germline V gene data show CDR1 as SGHTA and CDR2 as FQGTGA. Trimming pared 5 bases from V and 6 bases from J, leaving 26 bases between. The CDR3 has 17 residues. In nucleotides, the CDR3 is TGTGCCAGCAGCGCCCTCTCAACCGGGCCCCTGGGGGGCGAGCAGTACTTC. Amino acids: CASSALSTGPLGGEQYF.

V and J are TRBV19 and TRBJ1-2; D call uncertain. Looked up from germline, CDR1 is LNHDA and CDR2 is SQIVND (reference sequence). Trimming pared 6 bases from V and 3 bases from J, leaving 11 bases between. The CDR3 runs 13 residues. The CDR3, as DNA: TGTGCCAGTAGGCAGGCCGGGGACTATGGCTACACCTTC. Encoded protein: CASRQAGDYGYTF.

This chain connects TRBV18 to TRBJ1-2; TRBD1 aligns across 7 bases. The CDR3 runs 14 residues. After removal of 0 bases from V and 7 bases from J, the junction contained 5 bases not matched to a gene. Germline V CDR1 and CDR2: KGHSH, LQKENI. The CDR3 coding sequence is TGTGCCAGCTCACCACCGAGGACAGGTTTTGGCTACACCTTC. It yields the protein CASSPPRTGFGYTF.

The J gene is TRBJ2-7, the V gene TRBV29-1; 8 bases fit TRBD2. Germline loops: CDR1 SQVTM, CDR2 ANQGSEA. The CDR3 spans 14 residues. The trim removed 7 bases at V and 6 bases at J, leaving 14 bases unmatched. This CDR3 reads CSAMGTRNTPEQYF. Here the CDR3 DNA reads TGCAGCGCTATGGGGACTAGGAATACACCCGAGCAGTACTTC.